Each of the 5 T cell receptor beta chains below was sequenced from the same sample in a study of blood T cell repertoires in COVID-19. The protocol was immunoSEQ multiplex PCR, while the TCRdb copy is restricted to in-frame clones and leaves out a portion. Counted here are 100,000 to 150,000 clones, about 89% occurring once; the ten biggest clones make up about 4.5%. The sequencing input was peripheral blood. Source of these receptors: a man in his fifties or sixties with COVID-19, enrolled during active disease.

The chain links TRBV6-5 to TRBJ1-2; no reliable D call. Germline assignment: CDR1 MNHEY and CDR2 SVGAGI. The V gene lost 2 bases and the J gene lost 4 bases, with 14 bases spanning the gap. The CDR3 totals 15 residues. As DNA, the CDR3 is TGTGCCAGCAGTTACCGACTCCGGGGATCCTATGGCTACACCTTC. Translated, it gives CASSYRLRGSYGYTF.

The chain employs TRBV11-1 and TRBJ2-2; the match to TRBD1 covers 8 bases. Germline V gene sequence: CDR1 SGHAT, CDR2 FQDESV (reference sequence). With 5 bases clipped from V and 4 bases from J, the junction kept 6 bases outside the gene matches. This CDR3 contains 15 residues. The CDR3 is CASSPDRVGTGELFF. The CDR3 coding sequence is TGTGCCAGCAGCCCGGACAGGGTGGGCACCGGGGAGCTGTTTTTT.

The J gene is TRBJ2-7, the V gene TRBV30; D possibly corresponds to TRBD1 (7 bases). V lost 3 bases, J lost 0 bases, and 12 bases lay in between. This CDR3 contains 14 residues. The V gene's germline CDR1 is GTSNPN and CDR2 SVGIG (reference sequence). The CDR3 coding sequence is TGTGCCTGGAGGAGGGGGGACAGCTCCTACGAGCAGTACTTC. Its protein is CAWRRGDSSYEQYF.

The rearrangement joins TRBV5-4 to TRBJ2-7; possibly TRBD1 for D (6 bases). Germline-derived CDR1 and CDR2 are SGHNT and YYREEE (reference sequence). With 5 bases removed from V and 6 bases from J, the gap between germline ends came to 21 bases. CDR3 length: 15 residues. CDR3 coding DNA: TGTGCCAGCAGTAACAGGGTCCCCGTCTTCTCCGAGCAGTACTTC. Translation gives CASSNRVPVFSEQYF. Full variable domain (missing parts from reference TRBV5-4 and TRBJ2-7): ETGVTQSPTHLIKTRGQQVTLRCSSQSGHNTVSWYQQALGQGPQFIFQYYREEENGRGNFPPRFSGLQFPNYSSELNVNALELDDSALYLCASSNRVPVFSEQYFGPGTRLTVT.

The chain couples TRBV2 to TRBJ1-2; maybe TRBD1 (6 bases). Trimming removed 6 bases from V and 8 bases from J, with 19 bases in between. Germline V gene data show CDR1 as SNHLY and CDR2 as FYNNEI. This CDR3 has 14 amino acids. In DNA form, the CDR3 reads TGTGCCAGCAGCACTTTGGCAGGGGATCAAGGCTACACCTTC. This sequence encodes CASSTLAGDQGYTF.